These 25 T cell receptor beta chains share one sample of origin, sequenced in a study of blood T cell repertoires in COVID-19. Assay: immunoSEQ multiplex PCR; the TCRdb copy retains only in-frame clones and omits some. The sample holds a few hundred thousand clones, approximately 84% seen once. Sequenced input: PBMCs or T cells enriched from blood (not recorded which). Receptors originate from a woman between 25 and 40 years old who had recovered from COVID-19.

V usage is TRBV7-9 and J usage is TRBJ2-1; 12 nucleotides align to TRBD2. The CDR3 loop spans 15 amino acids. Unmatched junction bases numbered 4, after V lost 5 bases and J lost 5 bases. Germline CDR1 reads SEHNR; CDR2 reads FQNEAQ (reference sequence). CDR3 in amino acids: CASSPGLAGDNEQFF. The CDR3 region has the DNA TGTGCCAGCAGCCCGGGACTAGCGGGCGACAATGAGCAGTTCTTC. Full variable domain (outside the CDR3, taken from reference TRBV7-9 and TRBJ2-1): DTGVSQNPRHKITKRGQNVTFRCDPISEHNRLYWYRQTLGQGPEFLTYFQNEAQLEKSRLLSDRFSAERPKGSFSTLEIQRTEQGDSAMYLCASSPGLAGDNEQFFGPGTRLTVL.

The chain joins TRBV9 to TRBJ2-7, with 7 bases that match TRBD1. The CDR3 loop spans 16 amino acids. Per the germline V gene, CDR1 is SGDLS and CDR2 is YYNGEE. The junction had 12 bases not matched to a gene; V was cut back by 0 bases and J by 6 bases. The CDR3 region is CASSVASNTGDGEQYF. The CDR3 nucleotides read TGTGCCAGCAGCGTAGCTTCGAATACAGGGGATGGCGAGCAGTACTTC.

The chain uses TRBV24-1 and TRBJ2-3; 7 bases line up with TRBD2. V dropped 1 base and J dropped 4; count of bases not matched to a gene: 16. CDR1 is KGHDR, CDR2 SFDVKD, per germline. The CDR3 covers 19 residues. The CDR3 is CATSDFRRGREGSADTQYF. CDR3 nucleotides: TGTGCCACCAGTGATTTCAGGCGGGGCAGGGAGGGTAGCGCAGATACGCAGTATTTT.

The rearrangement links TRBV11-2 to TRBJ2-3; tentative D call: TRBD2 (5 bases). The CDR3 covers 15 residues. Germline lookup yields CDR1 SGHAT and CDR2 FQNNGV. Trimming removed 6 bases at V and 1 base at J, with 14 bases between. Here the CDR3 DNA reads TGTGCCAGCAGAAACCCGGCCGGGGGCACAGATACGCAGTATTTT. Protein product: CASRNPAGGTDTQYF.

V is TRBV28 and J is TRBJ2-1; 10 bases are a match to TRBD1. Germline assignment: CDR1 MDHEN and CDR2 SYDVKM. The length of the CDR3 is 17 residues. The V segment lost 2 bases and the J segment 5 bases; nucleotides outside the gene matches: 9. CDR3 sequence reads: CASSLPFRTGGNNEQFF. The CDR3 region has the DNA TGTGCCAGCAGTTTACCTTTCCGGACAGGGGGGAACAATGAGCAGTTCTTC.

The V gene is TRBV18, the J gene TRBJ2-7, with a weak D call TRBD1 (6 bases). Germline-derived CDR1 and CDR2 are KGHSH and LQKENI. Trimming removed 3 bases at V and 0 bases at J, with 12 bases between. CDR3 size: 15 residues. DNA of the CDR3: TGTGCCAGCTCACCTCAGGGGACAAGCTCCTACGAGCAGTACTTC. This sequence encodes CASSPQGTSSYEQYF.

The gene calls are TRBV5-5 and TRBJ1-5, with TRBD1 matching 7 bases. The germline CDR1 and CDR2 sequences are SGHKS and YYEKEE (reference sequence). The CDR3 is 16 amino acids. The junction had 11 bases not matched to a gene; V was cut back by 4 bases and J by 4 bases. The chain's CDR3 is CASSPSRTGPNQPQHF. CDR3 in DNA: TGTGCCAGCAGCCCTTCGAGGACAGGTCCTAATCAGCCCCAGCATTTT.

The chain links TRBV7-2 to TRBJ2-1; D is unresolved. The germline gives CDR1 SGHTA, CDR2 FQGNSA. CDR3 size: 15 residues. Deletions cut 5 bases from V and 4 bases from J, with 15 bases between. The CDR3 protein is CASSPRGSSYNEQFF. In DNA, the CDR3 is TGTGCCAGCAGCCCCCGCGGCAGCTCTTACAATGAGCAGTTCTTC.

This rearrangement joins TRBV2 to TRBJ2-7; D possibly corresponds to TRBD2 (6 bases). V gave up 9 bases and J gave up 2 bases, with 17 bases separating them. The germline V gene has CDR1 SNHLY and CDR2 FYNNEI. There are 14 residues in the CDR3. CDR3 bases: TGTGCCAGTACCGGGACTCAGCGACCCTACGAGCAGTACTTC. Translation: CASTGTQRPYEQYF.

This chain links TRBV11-2 with TRBJ2-7, with no clear D. Trimming shortened V by 1 base and J by 0 bases, and 13 bases separated the two germline ends. The length of the CDR3 is 16 residues. CDR1 SGHAT and CDR2 FQNNGV come from the germline V gene. The chain's CDR3 is CASSLVMAVSSYEQYF. The CDR3 DNA follows: TGTGCCAGCAGCTTAGTAATGGCGGTGAGCTCCTACGAGCAGTACTTC.

The chain has TRBV5-4 and TRBJ1-2; a possible D gene is TRBD1 (6 bases). Germline-derived CDR1 and CDR2 are SGHNT and YYREEE (reference sequence). The V and J ends lost 2 bases and 4 bases respectively, with 9 bases between them. The CDR3 length is 13 residues. CDR3 residues: CASSLGQIYGYTF. CDR3 sequence (DNA): TGTGCCAGCAGCTTAGGACAGATCTATGGCTACACCTTC.

The chain couples TRBV29-1 to TRBJ1-5; 10 bases match TRBD1. Trimming cost V 4 bases and J 7 bases; bases outside gene matches: 7. The germline V gene encodes CDR1 SQVTM and CDR2 ANQGSEA. This CDR3 has 14 residues. DNA for the CDR3: TGCAGCGTTGCAGAGGGACAGGGGTACCAGCCCCAGCATTTT. Amino acid sequence: CSVAEGQGYQPQHF.

The chain is built from TRBV9 and TRBJ1-1, with D perhaps matching TRBD1 (5 bases). The V end was cut by 4 bases, the J end by 3 bases, with 19 bases between. The germline V gene encodes CDR1 SGDLS and CDR2 YYNGEE. The CDR3 is 16 residues long. The CDR3 DNA reads as TGTGCCAGCAGCCCCCCTGGGGGAGGGTTCTACACTGAAGCTTTCTTT. Its translation is CASSPPGGGFYTEAFF.

V gene TRBV25-1 combines with J gene TRBJ1-5; tentatively, D is TRBD1 (6 bases). There are 14 residues in the CDR3. The V and J ends lost 6 bases and 5 bases respectively, with 14 bases between them. In germline, CDR1 is MGHDK, CDR2 SYGVNS. CDR3 protein: CASSDGTLYQPQHF. The CDR3 DNA reads as TGTGCCAGCAGCGACGGGACACTGTATCAGCCCCAGCATTTT.

The gene calls are TRBV2 and TRBJ2-4; TRBD1 matches 7 bases. V lost 4 bases, J lost 5 bases, and 11 bases stayed unmatched. The CDR3 contains 16 residues. In germline, CDR1 is SNHLY, CDR2 FYNNEI. The CDR3 DNA reads TGTGCCAGCAGTGCTCTCAGGGGGTATCTGGAAAACATTCAGTACTTC. Its protein product is CASSALRGYLENIQYF.

CDR3 loop: CASSSRPSWEEQYF. In DNA, the CDR3 is TGTGCCAGCAGCTCACGCCCCTCTTGGGAGGAGCAGTACTTC. The chain employs TRBV7-8 and TRBJ2-7; the D gene is possibly TRBD2 (5 bases). Trimming pared 4 bases from V and 7 bases from J, leaving 17 bases between. The V gene's germline CDR1 is SGHVS and CDR2 FQNEAQ. The CDR3 is 14 residues long.

The chain uses TRBV19 and TRBJ1-2, with 12 bases matching TRBD1. J gave up 5 bases and V 3 bases, and 10 bases lay outside the gene matches. Germline loops: CDR1 LNHDA, CDR2 SQIVND (reference sequence). The CDR3 consists of 17 residues. CDR3 DNA sequence: TGTGCCAGTAGTATGTCGGGACAGGGGGCCTCTTTTTATGGCTACACCTTC. It yields the protein CASSMSGQGASFYGYTF.

This clone was counted once. This rearrangement joins TRBV16 to TRBJ1-1, with 10 bases aligning to TRBD1. Trimming at V came to 4 bases and at J to 5 bases, leaving 7 bases not matched to a gene. The CDR3 sequence is 15 residues long. Germline values: CDR1 KGHSY, CDR2 FQNENV. The CDR3 DNA reads TGTGCCAGCAGCCCTCCCGGACAGGGGGTAACTGAAGCTTTCTTT. Translation gives CASSPPGQGVTEAFF.

This clone has more than one count but fewer than ten. J is TRBJ2-1 and V is TRBV5-4; 16 nucleotides agree with TRBD2. The J segment lost 10 bases and the V segment lost 3 bases, leaving 4 bases of the junction unmatched. The CDR3 covers 15 residues. Per germline, CDR1 SGHNT and CDR2 YYREEE (reference sequence). CDR3 coding DNA: TGTGCCAGCAGCTCCGGGACTAGCGGGGGGGAGGAGCAGTTCTTC. Its translation: CASSSGTSGGEEQFF.

V usage is TRBV6-1 and J usage is TRBJ1-2; 8 positions agree with TRBD1. There are 17 residues in the CDR3. V was clipped by 4 bases and J by 7 bases; unmatched bases: 17. Germline lookup yields CDR1 MNHNS and CDR2 SASEGT. The CDR3 sequence is CASSGIGTGVLRTGYTF. CDR3 bases: TGTGCCAGCAGTGGGATCGGGACAGGTGTTTTACGGACTGGCTACACCTTC.

V and J are TRBV10-3 and TRBJ1-5, with D perhaps TRBD1 (6 bases). CDR3 size: 17 residues. Germline V CDR1 and CDR2: ENHRY, SYGVKD. Trimming shortened V by 0 bases and J by 2 bases, and 14 bases separated the two germline ends. The CDR3 region is CAISESGGRSGNQPQHF. The CDR3, as DNA: TGTGCCATCAGTGAGTCTGGGGGCCGGTCGGGCAATCAGCCCCAGCATTTT.

The chain joins TRBV18 to TRBJ1-2; D is unresolved. CDR1 KGHSH and CDR2 LQKENI come from the germline V gene. The germline V and J ends were trimmed by 3 bases and 4 bases, with 12 bases remaining between them. This CDR3 is built from 14 residues. In DNA, the CDR3 is TGTGCCAGCTCACCCGGCAGGTCCGGCTATGGCTACACCTTC. As protein: CASSPGRSGYGYTF.

The count of this clone is one. V and J are TRBV7-8 and TRBJ2-7; D unclear. The CDR3 is made up of 13 amino acids. Trimming took 5 bases from V and 7 from J, leaving 15 bases between them. Germline values: CDR1 SGHVS, CDR2 FQNEAQ. The DNA for the CDR3 is TGTGCCAGCAGCAACAGCCATCTTTGGGAGCAGTACTTC. Translation: CASSNSHLWEQYF.

The chain couples TRBV19 to TRBJ2-7; TRBD1 might be the D (6 bases). Germline assignment: CDR1 LNHDA and CDR2 SQIVND (reference sequence). Trimming pared 5 bases from V and 3 bases from J, leaving 11 bases between. This CDR3 is 13 amino acids long. CDR3 sequence: CASSPGTIYEQYF. The CDR3 DNA follows: TGTGCCAGTAGTCCCGGGACAATCTACGAGCAGTACTTC.

This chain links TRBV3-1 (or the pseudogene TRBV3-2) with TRBJ1-2; D remains unclear. Trimming shortened V by 5 bases and J by 6 bases, and 13 bases separated the two germline ends. Germline assignment: CDR1 LGHDT and CDR2 YNNKEL (reference sequence). The CDR3 length is 13 residues. The CDR3, as DNA: TGTGCCAGCAGCTTTGACGGAGGTGATGGCTACACCTTC. Its translation is CASSFDGGDGYTF.